The T cell receptor beta chain under discussion was sequenced for a study of human T cells and chemical hapten exposure. The germline gives CDR1 SGHTA, CDR2 FQGNSA. CDR3 length: 15 amino acids. Trimming took 3 bases from V and 1 from J, leaving 12 bases between them. Comment on this clonotype: It may be a read error: a sequence one base away is much more abundant.

This sample's time point: patch test 2, 6 weeks after DPC sensitization. Treatment noted: therapeutic diphenylcyclopropenone sensitization with weekly scalp DPC. TCRdb fed the RACE reads into MiXCR, producing one record per CDR3 protein. The table shows 89,000 or so distinct CDR3 sequences, with about 6.3% occurring only once. The sequence came from a woman aged 25 to 39 with alopecia areata. Some clones in this sample may be carry-over from other donors' samples. V gene TRBV7-2 combines with J gene TRBJ2-5; D call uncertain. The sequenced sample was whole blood, obtained in connection with sensitization to the hapten diphenylcyclopropenone (DPC). DNA for the CDR3: TGTGCCAGCAGCTTGCCCAAACTTGTCCAAGAGACCCAGTACTTC. It codes for CASSLPKLVQETQYF.